The 14 T cell receptor beta chains below come from one sample, sequenced in a study of glioma-infiltrating T cells after dendritic cell vaccination. The data were produced by immunoSEQ multiplex PCR, yet TCRdb's version contains in-frame clones alone and is incomplete. Of 100,000 or so clones in the sample, 90% are singletons; the top ten hold approximately 2.7%. The time point here: after dendritic cell vaccination, including at tumor progression/relapse. The sequencing used blood, collected after dendritic cell vaccination. Source of these receptors: a human donor with glioblastoma.

The CDR3 is CAWSTTYHSYEQYF. The CDR3 bases are TGTGCCTGGAGTACGACTTACCACTCCTACGAGCAGTACTTC. The gene calls are TRBV30 and TRBJ2-7, with D unclear. CDR1 GTSNPN and CDR2 SVGIG come from the germline V gene (reference sequence). The CDR3 runs 14 residues. V lost 2 bases and J 0 bases, leaving 11 bases between the germline ends.

The J gene is TRBJ2-5, the V gene TRBV6-5; tentative D call: TRBD2 (5 bases). The J call is uncertain, as TRBJ2-7 better fits the DNA end. The CDR3 loop spans 13 amino acids. CDR1 and CDR2 from the germline V gene are MNHEY and SVGAGI. In DNA, the CDR3 is TGTGCCATTAAGTCGAGCGGATCCTACGAGCAGTACTTC. Translation gives CAIKSSGSYEQYF.

This rearrangement joins TRBV6-6 to TRBJ1-2; perhaps TRBD1 as D (5 bases). CDR1 is MNHNY and CDR2 is SVGAGI in the germline V gene (reference sequence). The CDR3 is made up of 14 amino acids. V was pared by 0 bases and J by 7 bases, with 12 bases between. The CDR3 region is CASSYSRGEGGYTF. The CDR3 nucleotides read TGTGCCAGCAGTTACTCGAGAGGGGAGGGTGGCTACACCTTC.

This clone showed up just once. The chain uses TRBV5-1 and TRBJ2-1, with TRBD1 matching over 10 bases. This CDR3 comprises 16 residues. V dropped 5 bases and J dropped 5; count of bases not matched to a gene: 10. CDR1 and CDR2 (germline): SGHRS, YFSETQ. CDR3 protein: CASSPPGGTGDNEQFF. In DNA form, the CDR3 reads TGCGCCAGCAGTCCCCCGGGGGGGACAGGGGACAATGAGCAGTTCTTC.

The V and J genes are TRBV19 and TRBJ2-1, with TRBD2 matching over 9 bases. With V trimmed by 6 bases and J by 1 base, 10 bases remained unmatched. The CDR3 extends over 17 amino acids. Germline V gene data show CDR1 as LNHDA and CDR2 as SQIVND (reference sequence). The CDR3 reads CASRSLAGIGSYNEQFF. The DNA of the CDR3 is TGTGCCAGTAGAAGTCTAGCGGGGATAGGGTCCTACAATGAGCAGTTCTTC.

To note about this clone: One end of the junction does not line up with germline, which may come from a read error. This sample includes further DNA sequences coding for the same CDR3. V is TRBV6-1 and J is TRBJ1-6; D is possibly TRBD1 (6 bases). Germline loops: CDR1 MNHNS, CDR2 SASEGT. The CDR3 loop spans 15 amino acids. The CDR3 coding sequence is TGTGCCAGCGGAGGGGGGGCCCACTATAATTCCCCCCTCCACTTT. Its translation is CASGGGAHYNSPLHF.

This rearrangement joins TRBV21-1 to TRBJ2-3; whether TRBD1, the table's D call, matches the DNA was not checked. TRBV21-1 corresponds to a pseudogene. The CDR3 loop spans 17 amino acids. The chain's CDR3 is CASSKALRQGSTDTQYF. In DNA, the CDR3 is TGTGCCAGCAGCAAAGCGCTAAGGCAGGGCAGCACAGATACGCAGTATTTT.

The chain is built from TRBV6-1 and TRBJ1-2, with 11 bases aligning to TRBD1. V lost 5 bases, J lost 4 bases, and 3 bases stayed unmatched. This CDR3 comprises 14 residues. Germline-derived CDR1 and CDR2 are MNHNS and SASEGT. The CDR3 DNA reads TGTGCCAGCAGTATTGGACAGGGGGCCTATGGCTACACCTTC. It codes for CASSIGQGAYGYTF.

V usage is TRBV11-3 and J usage is TRBJ1-5; possible D gene TRBD1, 6 bases. The CDR3 totals 14 residues. Germline lookup yields CDR1 SGHNT and CDR2 YENEEA. V shed 1 base and J shed 5 bases, with 9 bases lying between them. CDR3: CASSLGRGYQPQHF. The CDR3 DNA follows: TGTGCCAGCAGCTTAGGCAGGGGTTATCAGCCCCAGCATTTT.

This clone turned up a few times. The gene calls are TRBV7-8 and TRBJ1-2; a weak D match, TRBD1 (5 bases). Trimming shortened V by 5 bases and J by 7 bases, and 14 bases separated the two germline ends. The CDR3 covers 13 residues. Looked up from germline, CDR1 is SGHVS and CDR2 is FQNEAQ. CDR3 in DNA: TGTGCCAGCAGCATAAGGGGAACTGGTGGCTACACCTTC. It codes for CASSIRGTGGYTF.

The V gene is TRBV27, the J gene TRBJ2-7, with 10 bases fitting TRBD1. From germline, CDR1 is MNHEY and CDR2 SMNVEV (reference sequence). Unmatched junction bases numbered 3, after V lost 3 bases and J lost 4 bases. CDR3 size: 14 residues. The CDR3 sequence is CASSLGTGEYEQYF. CDR3 nucleotide sequence: TGTGCCAGCAGTTTGGGGACAGGGGAGTACGAGCAGTACTTC.

The chain uses TRBV7-9 and TRBJ2-5; TRBD1 aligns across 11 bases. The CDR3 is 15 residues long. Germline CDR1 reads SEHNR; CDR2 reads FQNEAQ (reference sequence). With 11 bases clipped from V and 2 bases from J, the junction kept 10 bases outside the gene matches. The CDR3 DNA sequence: TGTGCCCGTGCGATCGGGACAGGGGGACAAGAGACCCAGTACTTC. Its translation is CARAIGTGGQETQYF.

This chain joins TRBV2 and TRBJ2-7; the D is unclear. Between the trimmed V and J ends, which lost 8 bases and 2 bases, there was a span of 10 bases. The CDR3 has 12 residues. The V gene's germline CDR1 is SNHLY and CDR2 FYNNEI. The CDR3 reads CASRDSAYEQYF. In nucleotides, the CDR3 is TGTGCCAGCCGCGACTCAGCCTACGAGCAGTACTTC.

CDR3 amino acids: CASSQGATMNTEAFF. As DNA, the CDR3 is TGCGCCAGCAGCCAAGGGGCCACGATGAACACTGAAGCTTTCTTT. The chain recombines TRBV4-1 with TRBJ1-1; D remains ambiguous. The V end was cut by 1 base, the J end by 0 bases, with 9 bases between. The germline gives CDR1 MGHRA, CDR2 YSYEKL. This CDR3 has 15 amino acids.